This T cell receptor (beta chain) was recovered during a study of graft-versus-host responses after intestinal transplantation (dated by TCRdb to about 2021). Regarding the research as a whole: Multivisceral, liver-intestinal, or isolated intestinal transplants were received by the recipients. After intestinal transplantation, graft-versus-host and host-versus-graft alloreactive T cell clones in the graft, circulation and bone marrow were tracked using bulk TCR-beta CDR3 sequencing. Anti-thymocyte globulin induction was given to all recipients, followed by maintenance tacrolimus and steroids for two to three years. Donor T cell macrochimerism was defined as a peak of at least 4% donor T cells among recipient peripheral blood mononuclear cells. Rather than being sequenced by the commercial service, samples from a few later patients were sequenced in-house on an Illumina MiSeq and processed with MiXCR. A cohort of about two dozen intestinal transplant recipients, including one retransplant, was enrolled, and 3 patients lacking pretransplant specimens were excluded. To identify alloreactive clones, pre-transplant mixed lymphocyte reaction products were sequenced and then compared with unstimulated pre-transplant donor and recipient T cells. The study at large found these results: Early after transplant, peak levels of circulating GvH clones were associated with declines in HvG clones. The conclusions were limited by the relatively low number and heterogeneity of the intestinal transplant patients. High GvH to HvG T cell clonal ratios were observed in the allografts of patients with donor T cell macrochimerism. GvH clones were found in recipient bone marrow, and some of the GvH clones appeared earlier in ileal mucosa or blood, which is consistent with an intestinal mucosal origin.

CDR1 and CDR2 were assigned from the germline V gene as ENHRY and SYGVKD. The CDR3, cysteine through phenylalanine, is 17 amino acids long. Only CDR3 DNA remains: 51 bases, in frame from the first base. The junction carries 16 bases between V and J, which are trimmed by 3 bases and 0 bases respectively. There are a few counts of this clone. What antigen it recognizes has not been identified. Nothing much larger sits one base from this clone, and base qualities are not available. Library preparation employed the immunoSEQ multiplex PCR assay. In most patients, genomic DNA was isolated using the Qiagen DNeasy Blood and Tissue Kit and sent frozen to Adaptive Biotechnologies for TCR sequencing. For most patients, genomic DNA was subjected to high-throughput TCR-beta CDR3 sequencing by Adaptive Biotechnologies. The original pipeline was this. Adaptive's ImmunoSEQ software was the source of the TCR sequencing data for over 15 patients, while three other patients were processed with MiXCR and VDJtools. To correct CD4 versus CD8 sorting errors, sequences present in both subsets at a frequency ratio below 5:1 were removed. CDR3 nucleotide sequences shared between donor and recipient were removed because their origin could not be assigned. Alloreactive clones required at least 2-fold expansion over unstimulated cells and minimum CFSE-low frequency of 0.002% (template counts) or 0.001% (read counts). Clones were considered mappable if detected in sequenced pre-transplant spleen, lymph node, or MLR CFSE-low populations of the donor or recipient. The cumulative frequency of alloreactive clones was calculated as a percentage of all sequences, weighted by copy number. TCRdb re-hosts the immuneACCESS table, in-frame sequences only. Its copies lack some clones; in the studies checked, an unresolved V gene accounts for under half of them, and the cause for the rest is not known. V and J calls plus clone size are reproduced from that table; the DNA served to infer D and trimming. This sample has tens of thousands of clones in its table, and over 85% of those were observed once. About 0.5% of the sample comes from the top ten.

This specimen's time point label, per the study, means: cells obtained before transplantation from donor or recipient. CD3+CD4+ and CD3+CD8+ populations were FACS-sorted from unstimulated pre-transplant donor and recipient cells taken from spleen or lymph nodes. The source material was unstimulated CD8+ T cells sorted from spleen or lymph node cells, sampled before intestinal transplant. Recombination connected TRBV10-3 to TRBJ2-3, with a weak D call of TRBD1 (6 bases match). The clonotype was recovered from a human donor who received an intestinal transplant. At the DNA level, the sequence is TGTGCCATCAGTGACCTACAGGGCCAGTTGAGCACAGATACGCAGTATTTT. Protein translation: CAISDLQGQLSTDTQYF.